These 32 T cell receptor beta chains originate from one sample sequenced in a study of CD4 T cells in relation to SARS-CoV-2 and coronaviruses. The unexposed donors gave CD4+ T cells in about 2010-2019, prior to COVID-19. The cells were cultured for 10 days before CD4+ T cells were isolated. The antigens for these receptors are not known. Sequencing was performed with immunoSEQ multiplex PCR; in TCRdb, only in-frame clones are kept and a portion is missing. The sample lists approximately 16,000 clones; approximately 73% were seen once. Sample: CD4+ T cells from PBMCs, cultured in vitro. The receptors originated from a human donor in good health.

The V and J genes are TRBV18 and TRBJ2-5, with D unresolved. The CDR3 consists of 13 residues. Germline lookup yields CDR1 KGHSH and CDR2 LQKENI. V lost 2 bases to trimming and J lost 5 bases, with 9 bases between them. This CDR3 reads CASSPGLGETQYF. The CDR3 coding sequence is TGTGCCAGCTCACCAGGGCTAGGGGAGACCCAGTACTTC.

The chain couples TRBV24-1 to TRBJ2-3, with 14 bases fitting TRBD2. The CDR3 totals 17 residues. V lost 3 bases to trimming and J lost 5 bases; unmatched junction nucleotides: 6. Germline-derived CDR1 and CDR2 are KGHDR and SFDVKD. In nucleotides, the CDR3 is TGTGCCACCAGTGATCCGGGACTAGCGGGGGAAGGAGATACGCAGTATTTT. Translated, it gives CATSDPGLAGEGDTQYF.

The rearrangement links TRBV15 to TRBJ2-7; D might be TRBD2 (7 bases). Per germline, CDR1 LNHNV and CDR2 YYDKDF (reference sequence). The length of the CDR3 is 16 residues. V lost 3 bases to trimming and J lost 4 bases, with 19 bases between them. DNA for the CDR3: TGTGCCACCAGCAGGTTTTGGCGGGAGCAGGGGTACGAGCAGTACTTC. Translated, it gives CATSRFWREQGYEQYF. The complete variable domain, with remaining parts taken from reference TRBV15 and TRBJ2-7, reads DAMVIQNPRYQVTQFGKPVTLSCSQTLNHNVMYWYQQKSSQAPKLLFHYYDKDFNNEADTPDNFQSRRPNTSFCFLDIRSPGLGDTAMYLCATSRFWREQGYEQYFGPGTRLTVT.

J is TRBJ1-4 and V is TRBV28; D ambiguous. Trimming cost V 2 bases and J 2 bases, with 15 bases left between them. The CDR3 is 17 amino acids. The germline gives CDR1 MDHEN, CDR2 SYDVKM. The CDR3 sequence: CASSLMLATRTNEKLFF. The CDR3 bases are TGTGCCAGCAGTTTAATGTTAGCCACAAGGACTAATGAAAAACTGTTTTTT.

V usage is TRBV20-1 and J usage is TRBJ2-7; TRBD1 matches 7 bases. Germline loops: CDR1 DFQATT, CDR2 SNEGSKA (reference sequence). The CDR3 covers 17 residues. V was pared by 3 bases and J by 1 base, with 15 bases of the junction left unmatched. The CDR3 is CSASIIRGTDRSYEQYF. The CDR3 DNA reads TGCAGTGCTAGTATAATTCGAGGGACAGACAGATCCTACGAGCAGTACTTC.

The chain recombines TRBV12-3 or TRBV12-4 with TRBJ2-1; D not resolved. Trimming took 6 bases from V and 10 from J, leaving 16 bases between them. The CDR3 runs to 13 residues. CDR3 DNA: TGTGCCAGCAGCGACAACCCTGGATACGAGCAGTTCTTC. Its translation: CASSDNPGYEQFF.

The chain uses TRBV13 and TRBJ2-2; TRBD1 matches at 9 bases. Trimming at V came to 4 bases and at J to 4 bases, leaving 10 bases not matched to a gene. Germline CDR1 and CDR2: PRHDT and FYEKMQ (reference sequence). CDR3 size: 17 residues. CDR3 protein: CASSSWDRESVTGELFF. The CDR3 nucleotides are TGTGCCAGCAGCTCCTGGGACAGGGAATCGGTCACCGGGGAGCTGTTTTTT.

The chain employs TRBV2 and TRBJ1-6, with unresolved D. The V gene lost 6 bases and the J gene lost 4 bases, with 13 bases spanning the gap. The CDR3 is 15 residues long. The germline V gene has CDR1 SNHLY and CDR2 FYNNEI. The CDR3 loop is CASRGSDNYNSPLHF. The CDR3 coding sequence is TGTGCCAGCAGAGGGTCAGACAATTATAATTCACCCCTCCACTTT.

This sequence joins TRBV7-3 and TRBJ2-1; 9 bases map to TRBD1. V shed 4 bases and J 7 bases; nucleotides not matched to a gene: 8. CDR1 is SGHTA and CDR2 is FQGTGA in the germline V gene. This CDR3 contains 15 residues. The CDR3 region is CASSSFRDRENEQFF. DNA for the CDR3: TGTGCCAGCAGCTCATTCCGGGACAGGGAGAATGAGCAGTTCTTC. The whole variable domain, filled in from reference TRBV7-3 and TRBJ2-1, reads GAGVSQTPSNKVTEKGKYVELRCDPISGHTALYWYRQSLGQGPEFLIYFQGTGAADDSGLPNDRFFAVRPEGSVSTLKIQRTERGDSAVYLCASSSFRDRENEQFFGPGTRLTVL.

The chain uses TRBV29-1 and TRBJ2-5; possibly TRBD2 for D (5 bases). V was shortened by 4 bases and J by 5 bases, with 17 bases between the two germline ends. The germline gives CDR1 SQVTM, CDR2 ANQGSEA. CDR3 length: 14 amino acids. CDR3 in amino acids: CSVGVWRSGETQYF. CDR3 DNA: TGCAGCGTTGGGGTGTGGAGATCGGGGGAGACCCAGTACTTC.

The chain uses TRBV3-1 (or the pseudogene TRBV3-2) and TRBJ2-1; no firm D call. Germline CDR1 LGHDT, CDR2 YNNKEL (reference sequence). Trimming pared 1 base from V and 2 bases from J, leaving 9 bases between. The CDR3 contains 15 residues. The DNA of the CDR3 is TGTGCCAGCAGCCAAGGGGCGAAGCCCTACAATGAGCAGTTCTTC. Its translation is CASSQGAKPYNEQFF.

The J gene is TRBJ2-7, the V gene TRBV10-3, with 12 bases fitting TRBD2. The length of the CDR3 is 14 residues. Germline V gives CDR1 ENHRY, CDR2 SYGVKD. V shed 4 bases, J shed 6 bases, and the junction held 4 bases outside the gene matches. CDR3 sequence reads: CAISGLAGASEQYF. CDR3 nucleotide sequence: TGTGCCATCAGTGGACTAGCGGGAGCCTCCGAGCAGTACTTC.

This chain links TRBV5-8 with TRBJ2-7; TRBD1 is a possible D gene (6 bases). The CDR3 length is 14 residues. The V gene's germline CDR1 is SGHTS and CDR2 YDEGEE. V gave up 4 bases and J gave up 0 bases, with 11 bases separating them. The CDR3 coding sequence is TGTGCCAGCAGCCCTACAGGGCCCTCCTACGAGCAGTACTTC. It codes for CASSPTGPSYEQYF.

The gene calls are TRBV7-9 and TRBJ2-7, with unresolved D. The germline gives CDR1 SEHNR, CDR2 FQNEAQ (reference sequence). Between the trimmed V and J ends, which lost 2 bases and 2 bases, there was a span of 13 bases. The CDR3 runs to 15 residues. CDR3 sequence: CASSLRSSLPYEQYF. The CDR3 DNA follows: TGTGCCAGCAGCTTAAGATCTTCCCTCCCCTACGAGCAGTACTTC.

CDR3 residues: CASTYRDSSGYTF. CDR3 sequence (DNA): TGTGCCAGTACTTACCGGGACTCTTCTGGCTACACCTTC. The genes are TRBV19 and TRBJ1-2, with a tentative D call TRBD1 (5 bases). V lost 7 bases and J 7 bases, leaving 16 bases between the germline ends. The germline V gene encodes CDR1 LNHDA and CDR2 SQIVND (reference sequence). The CDR3 totals 13 residues.

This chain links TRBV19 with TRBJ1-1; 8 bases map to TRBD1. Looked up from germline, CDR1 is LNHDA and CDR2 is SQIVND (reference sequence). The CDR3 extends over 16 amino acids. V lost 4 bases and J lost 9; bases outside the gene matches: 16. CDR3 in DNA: TGTGCCAGTAGTACGTTCCGTGGGACAGGTTCCCTAAAAGCTTTCTTT. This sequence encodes CASSTFRGTGSLKAFF.

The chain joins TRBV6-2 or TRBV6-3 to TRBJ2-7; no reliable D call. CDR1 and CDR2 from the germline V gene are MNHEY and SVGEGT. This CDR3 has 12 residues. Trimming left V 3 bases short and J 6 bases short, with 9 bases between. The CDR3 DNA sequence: TGTGCCAGCAGTTATTTATTGGCCGAGCAGTACTTC. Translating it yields CASSYLLAEQYF.

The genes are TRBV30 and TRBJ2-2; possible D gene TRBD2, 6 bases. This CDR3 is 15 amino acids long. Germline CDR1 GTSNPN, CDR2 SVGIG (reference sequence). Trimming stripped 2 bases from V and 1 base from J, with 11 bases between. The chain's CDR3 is CAWSSGGMNTGELFF. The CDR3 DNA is TGTGCCTGGAGTTCGGGCGGGATGAACACCGGGGAGCTGTTTTTT. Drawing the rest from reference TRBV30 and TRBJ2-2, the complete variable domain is SQTIHQWPATLVQPVGSPLSLECTVEGTSNPNLYWYRQAAGRGLQLLFYSVGIGQISSEVPQNLSASRPQDRQFILSSKKLLLSDSGFYLCAWSSGGMNTGELFFGEGSRLTVL.

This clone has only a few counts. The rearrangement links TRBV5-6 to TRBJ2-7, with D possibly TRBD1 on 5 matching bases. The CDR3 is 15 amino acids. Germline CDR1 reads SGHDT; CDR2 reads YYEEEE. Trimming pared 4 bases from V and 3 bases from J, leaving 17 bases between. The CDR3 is CASSNGPTGHYEQYF. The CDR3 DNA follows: TGTGCCAGCAGCAATGGTCCCACAGGACACTACGAGCAGTACTTC.

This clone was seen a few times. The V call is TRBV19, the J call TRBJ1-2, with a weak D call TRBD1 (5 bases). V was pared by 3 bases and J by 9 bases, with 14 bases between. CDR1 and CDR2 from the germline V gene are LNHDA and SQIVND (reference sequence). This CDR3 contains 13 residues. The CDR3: CASSIFSGNSYTF. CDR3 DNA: TGTGCCAGTAGTATTTTCTCAGGGAATAGCTACACCTTC.

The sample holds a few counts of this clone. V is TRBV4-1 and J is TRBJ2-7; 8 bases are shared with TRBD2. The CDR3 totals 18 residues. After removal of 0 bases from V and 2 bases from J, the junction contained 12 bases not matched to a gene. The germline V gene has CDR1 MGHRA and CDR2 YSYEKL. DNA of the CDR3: TGCGCCAGCAGCCAAGAAGGTCCATCGGCGGGAGGAACCTACGAGCAGTACTTC. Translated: CASSQEGPSAGGTYEQYF.

Here the CDR3 DNA reads TGCGCCAGCAGCCCTGACACAGGCTCCCTCCAGTTCTTC. This encodes CASSPDTGSLQFF. J is TRBJ2-1 and V is TRBV5-1, with D perhaps matching TRBD1 (5 bases). The CDR3 consists of 13 residues. CDR1 SGHRS and CDR2 YFSETQ come from the germline V gene. Trimming took off 4 bases at V and 13 bases at J, with 18 bases between the two ends.

DNA for the CDR3: TGTGCCAGCAGCTTTGAAGGCTGGTCTAGCACAGATACGCAGTATTTT. Translated, it gives CASSFEGWSSTDTQYF. The chain recombines TRBV12-1 with TRBJ2-3. TRBV12-1 is a known pseudogene. There are 16 residues in the CDR3.

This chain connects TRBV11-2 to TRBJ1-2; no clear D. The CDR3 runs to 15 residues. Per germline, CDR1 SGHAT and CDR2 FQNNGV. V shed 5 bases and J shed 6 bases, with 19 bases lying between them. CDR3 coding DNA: TGTGCCAGCAGCGGCCGGATAGGGCAGCCGGATGGCTACACCTTC. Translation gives CASSGRIGQPDGYTF.

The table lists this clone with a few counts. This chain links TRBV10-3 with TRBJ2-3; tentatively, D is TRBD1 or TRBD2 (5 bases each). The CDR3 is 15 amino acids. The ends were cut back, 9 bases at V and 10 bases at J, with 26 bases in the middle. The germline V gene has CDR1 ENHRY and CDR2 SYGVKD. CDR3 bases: TGTGCCATGGCAGGGCGCGAACCAGGGCGGGCTGCGCAGTATTTT. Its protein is CAMAGREPGRAAQYF.

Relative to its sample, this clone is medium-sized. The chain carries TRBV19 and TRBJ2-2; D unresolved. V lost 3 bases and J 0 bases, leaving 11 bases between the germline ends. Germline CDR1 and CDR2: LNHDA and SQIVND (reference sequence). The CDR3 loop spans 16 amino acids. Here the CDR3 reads CASSMNTIPNTGELFF. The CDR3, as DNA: TGTGCCAGTAGTATGAACACGATACCGAACACCGGGGAGCTGTTTTTT.

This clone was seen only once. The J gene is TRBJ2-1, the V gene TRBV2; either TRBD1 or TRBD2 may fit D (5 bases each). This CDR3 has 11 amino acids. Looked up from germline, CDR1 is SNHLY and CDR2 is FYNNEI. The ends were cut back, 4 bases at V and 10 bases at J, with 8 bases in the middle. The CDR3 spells CASSVEGEQFF. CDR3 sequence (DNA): TGTGCCAGCAGTGTCGAGGGGGAGCAGTTCTTC.

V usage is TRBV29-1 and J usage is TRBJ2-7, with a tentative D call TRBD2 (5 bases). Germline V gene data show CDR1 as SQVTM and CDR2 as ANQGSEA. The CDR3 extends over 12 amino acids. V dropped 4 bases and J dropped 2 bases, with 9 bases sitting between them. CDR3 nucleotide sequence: TGCAGCGTTGGAGGGAACACCTACGAGCAGTACTTC. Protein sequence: CSVGGNTYEQYF.

The CDR3 is CASSIGTYTGELFF. The DNA of the CDR3 is TGTGCCAGTAGTATAGGTACATACACCGGGGAGCTGTTTTTT. V and J are TRBV19 and TRBJ2-2; D gene ambiguous. Trimming pared 1 base from V and 3 bases from J, leaving 6 bases between. This CDR3 has 14 amino acids. CDR1 and CDR2 from the germline V gene are LNHDA and SQIVND (reference sequence).

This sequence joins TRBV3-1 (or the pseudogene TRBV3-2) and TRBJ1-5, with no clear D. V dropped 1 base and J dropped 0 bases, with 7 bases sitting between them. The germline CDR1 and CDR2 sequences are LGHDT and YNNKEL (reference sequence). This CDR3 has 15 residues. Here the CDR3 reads CASSQGDNSNQPQHF. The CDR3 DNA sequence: TGTGCCAGCAGCCAAGGGGATAATAGCAATCAGCCCCAGCATTTT.

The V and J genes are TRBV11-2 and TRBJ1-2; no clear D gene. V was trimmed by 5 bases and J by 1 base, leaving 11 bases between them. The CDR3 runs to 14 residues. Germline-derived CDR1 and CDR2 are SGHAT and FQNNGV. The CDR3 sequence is CASSPNRLNYGYTF. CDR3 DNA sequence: TGTGCCAGCAGCCCAAACAGACTTAACTATGGCTACACCTTC.

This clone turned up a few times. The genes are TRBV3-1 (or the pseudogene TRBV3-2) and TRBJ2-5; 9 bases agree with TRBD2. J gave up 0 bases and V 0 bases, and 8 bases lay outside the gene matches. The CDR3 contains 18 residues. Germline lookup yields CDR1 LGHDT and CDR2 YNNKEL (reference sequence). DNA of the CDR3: TGTGCCAGCAGCCAAGATGGGCTAGCGGGATCCAACCAAGAGACCCAGTACTTC. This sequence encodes CASSQDGLAGSNQETQYF.